These 6 T cell receptor beta chains were sequenced from one sample in a study of response to subunit inactivated influenza vaccine. One entry per CDR3 protein results from TCRdb running MiXCR on the RT-PCR reads. The sample includes 710,000 or so distinct CDR3 sequences, 15% to 19% of them seen just once. The input for sequencing was PBMCs from blood, taken about 12 days after vaccination. These receptors originate from a middle-aged man who received an inactivated influenza vaccine.

The rearrangement uses TRBV12-3 or TRBV12-4 and TRBJ2-7; D unclear. Deletions cut 3 bases from V and 6 bases from J, with 18 bases between. CDR3 length: 15 residues. CDR3 amino acids: CASSFARFYGPEQYF. In nucleotides, the CDR3 is TGTGCCAGCAGTTTTGCCCGCTTTTATGGGCCCGAGCAGTACTTC.

The V call is TRBV12-3 or TRBV12-4, the J call TRBJ2-7; no reliable D call. The CDR3 has 10 residues. V lost 7 bases and J lost 3, with 4 bases in between. The CDR3 spells CASNLYEQYF. For the CDR3, the DNA is TGTGCCAGCAATCTCTACGAGCAGTACTTC.

This clonotype was detected only a few times. DNA of the CDR3: TGCAGTGCTAGAAGGGACAGGGGGCTTTGGGAGACCCAGTACTTC. Translated, it gives CSARRDRGLWETQYF. The V gene is TRBV20-1, the J gene TRBJ2-5; 12 bases are shared with TRBD1. This CDR3 comprises 15 residues. The junction had 6 bases not matched to a gene; V was cut back by 2 bases and J by 5 bases. Germline V gene sequence: CDR1 DFQATT, CDR2 SNEGSKA (reference sequence).

CDR3 protein: CASSSTGQGAETQYF. For the CDR3, the DNA is TGTGCCAGCAGTTCTACCGGACAGGGGGCAGAGACCCAGTACTTC. This chain links TRBV6-5 with TRBJ2-5; 11 nucleotides match TRBD1. The trim removed 4 bases at V and 4 bases at J, leaving 5 bases unmatched. Germline CDR1 reads MNHEY; CDR2 reads SVGAGI. This CDR3 comprises 15 residues.

For the CDR3, the DNA is TGTGCCAGCACGATTGCGCGTTCTAACACAGATACGCAGTATTTT. It codes for CASTIARSNTDTQYF. The chain is built from TRBV12-3 or TRBV12-4 and TRBJ2-3; D uncertain. This CDR3 is built from 15 residues. Between the trimmed V and J ends, which lost 7 bases and 2 bases, there was a span of 16 bases.

This chain joins TRBV6-1 and TRBJ1-2; D unresolved. This CDR3 region has 13 residues. Trimming removed 6 bases from V and 4 bases from J, with 12 bases in between. Per the germline V gene, CDR1 is MNHNS and CDR2 is SASEGT. CDR3 amino acids: CASSKGFAYGYTF. DNA for the CDR3: TGTGCCAGCAGCAAGGGATTTGCCTATGGCTACACCTTC.